Sequencing of this TCR beta chain was carried out in a study of cytomegalovirus exposure and HLA in healthy donors. Trimming took off 7 bases at V and 8 bases at J, with 39 bases between the two ends. The CDR3 contains 20 residues. Points on this clone: The antigen remains undetermined. Other DNA sequences within the sample encode an identical CDR3.

Study-level results: A later analysis linked a missense variant in DCLRE1C to the trimming of TCR beta V and J genes. Some public TCRs appeared in many individuals, while most sequences were rare. Researchers left out some V segments, among them TRBV6-2 and TRBV6-3, as indistinguishable.

The PCR made use of 60 Vbeta and 13 Jbeta primers. The method was immunoSEQ multiplex PCR; TCRdb's version includes in-frame clones alone and lacks a portion of them. The sample lists about 110,000 clones, around 87% occurring once. The material sequenced was PBMCs. The chain has TRBV5-3 and TRBJ1-1; a weak D match, TRBD1 (6 bases). TRBV5-3 is filed as an ORF, its function uncertain. The receptor comes from a middle-aged man in good health and CMV-seronegative. The CDR3 reads CARWTRLKLTGDGIRGEAFF. Here the CDR3 DNA reads TGTGCCAGATGGACCCGACTGAAATTGACAGGAGACGGGATCCGAGGCGAAGCTTTCTTT.